One and the same sample provided the 3 T cell receptor beta chains below, sequenced in a study of beta chain features in type 1 diabetes. Sequenced material consisted of expressed TCRB transcripts (all of the isolated RNA was reverse transcribed). The method was immunoSEQ multiplex PCR; TCRdb's version includes in-frame clones alone and lacks a portion of them. The sample lists over 500,000 clones; around a sixth were seen once. Sequenced material: naive CD4+ T cells from blood. The receptor set was obtained from a man aged 18 to 30 in good health.

V usage is TRBV7-9 and J usage is TRBJ2-1; 9 bases align to TRBD1. V was pared by 6 bases and J by 7 bases, with 10 bases of the junction left unmatched. Germline V gene sequence: CDR1 SEHNR, CDR2 FQNEAQ (reference sequence). There are 15 residues in the CDR3. In DNA, the CDR3 is TGTGCCAGCAGGACCGGACAGGGGAGAAGAAATGAGCAGTTCTTC. This translates into CASRTGQGRRNEQFF.

As for this clone: Other DNA sequences in the same sample also yield this CDR3. This chain connects TRBV9 to TRBJ2-3; no clear D. The CDR3 totals 13 residues. CDR1 is SGDLS and CDR2 is YYNGEE in the germline V gene. The V and J ends lost 5 bases and 1 base respectively, with 8 bases between them. In nucleotides, the CDR3 is TGTGCCAGCAGGACTTCTGGCACAGATACGCAGTATTTT. Translating it yields CASRTSGTDTQYF.

This clone appeared a few times. This chain uses TRBV19 with TRBJ1-2; 8 bases match TRBD1. The CDR3 totals 15 residues. The germline gives CDR1 LNHDA, CDR2 SQIVND (reference sequence). The V and J ends lost 0 bases and 4 bases, in that order; junction bases with no gene match: 4. CDR3: CASSIDGTGPYGYTF. The CDR3 nucleotides read TGTGCCAGTAGTATAGATGGGACAGGCCCCTATGGCTACACCTTC.